This T cell receptor beta chain was obtained from a study of cytomegalovirus exposure and HLA in healthy donors. When sampled, the donors appeared nominally healthy, though they likely had unrecorded immune exposures. Study observations and caveats: In a later analysis, TCR beta V- and J-gene trimming was associated with a missense DCLRE1C variant. Through in vitro validation, a few CMV-associated chains were shown to be specific for CMV antigens. The study recorded about 150 TCR beta chains that were cytomegalovirus-associated.

This clone was observed a handful of times. What it recognizes is unknown. 60 Vbeta and 13 Jbeta primers were used in PCR. TCRdb's table, derived via immunoSEQ multiplex PCR, lists solely in-frame clones and lacks some. Of some 150,000 clones listed, more than 75% are singletons. This CDR3 region has 16 residues. The germline CDR1 and CDR2 sequences are SGHDT and YYEEEE. Trimming took 4 bases from V and 5 from J, leaving 22 bases between them. Sequencing was carried out using PBMCs. The V and J genes are TRBV5-6 and TRBJ2-7; D is perhaps TRBD1 (6 bases). The receptor comes from a male donor in good health and CMV-seronegative. As DNA, the CDR3 is TGTGCCAGCAGCCTCCGTAGTGGGGGCACCCCCCACGAGCAGTACTTC. Translation: CASSLRSGGTPHEQYF.